Reported below is one TCR beta chain. It lacks a known antigen. Base qualities are missing; no much larger clone stands one base away. The donors belonged to the validation cohort of around 130 subjects, which was separate from the approximately 660-subject first cohort. This specimen belongs to a study of cytomegalovirus exposure and HLA in healthy donors (dated 2017 in TCRdb). Concerning the study at large: According to a later analysis, one platform produced both the roughly 120 validation repertoires and the approximately 660 repertoires of the first cohort. The study was designed to test whether signatures of past pathogen exposure could be identified by cataloging public T cell receptors. Besides the first cohort of 666 subjects, a separate validation cohort made up of 120 or so different subjects was used. To predict cytomegalovirus infection status, the study brought together high-throughput TCR immunosequencing, statistical association of individual TCRs with disease status, and machine learning.

The V and J ends are trimmed by 5 bases and 1 base, leaving 16 bases between them. Including cysteine and phenylalanine, the CDR3 has 15 amino acids. The sequence is cut down to CDR3 DNA, 45 bases in frame from base 1. The germline V gene yields SGHDT for CDR1 and YYEEEE for CDR2. Study-wide findings and limitations: In vitro tests confirmed that a few of the cytomegalovirus-associated TCR beta chains recognize cytomegalovirus antigens. The classifier was reported to diagnose cytomegalovirus status with high specificity and sensitivity in both the original cohort and the validation cohort. In a later analysis, TCRs clustered in the first cohort were found to also tend to co-occur in the 120 or so validation repertoires, with 94% of cluster scores above 0. A later analysis had no HLA typing for the validation cohort, so co-occurrence there was scored across all 130 or so repertoires. According to the authors, the approach could potentially be generalized to other disease states and immunological phenotypes. While some public TCRs were present in many individuals, most TCR sequences turned up only very rarely across donors. The study gave a list of some 150 TCR beta chains associated with cytomegalovirus.

Library generation was performed with the immunoSEQ multiplex PCR assay. In the authors' own workflow: A statistical classification framework was developed to diagnose cytomegalovirus status using the catalog of TCR beta chain sequences. In TCRdb, the immuneACCESS table is reduced to in-frame sequences with V and J assigned. These tables do not hold every clone; where another copy was compared, an unresolved V gene accounts for under half, and the others remain unexplained. The V and J calls and clone size come from that table; D and trimming were worked out from the DNA. This sample lists 150,000 to 250,000 clones; roughly 88% were detected once. Of the sample, roughly an eighth is held by the ten largest clones.

This TCR was recovered from a woman younger than 45 in good health and CMV-seropositive. The chain joins TRBV5-6 to TRBJ2-7; TRBD2 is a weak D gene call, 5 bases matching. What was sequenced was PBMCs. The CDR3 reads CASSTVGAASYEQYF. The DNA sequence is TGTGCCAGCAGTACTGTGGGAGCGGCGTCCTACGAGCAGTACTTC.